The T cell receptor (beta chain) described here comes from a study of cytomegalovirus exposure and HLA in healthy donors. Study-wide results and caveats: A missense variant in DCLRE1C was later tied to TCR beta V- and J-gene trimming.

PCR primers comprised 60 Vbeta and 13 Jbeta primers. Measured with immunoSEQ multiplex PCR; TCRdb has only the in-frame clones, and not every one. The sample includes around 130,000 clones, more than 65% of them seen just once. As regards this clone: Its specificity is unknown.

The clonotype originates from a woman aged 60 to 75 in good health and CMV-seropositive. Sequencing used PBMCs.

The CDR3 loop is CASSLGRGANEKLFF. The CDR3 region has the DNA TGCGCCAGCAGCTTGGGTAGGGGTGCTAATGAAAAACTGTTTTTT. The rearrangement links TRBV5-1 to TRBJ1-4, with TRBD1 as a possible D gene (5 bases). Trimming took 0 bases from V and 3 from J, leaving 9 bases between them. Germline CDR1 SGHRS, CDR2 YFSETQ. The CDR3 length is 15 residues.